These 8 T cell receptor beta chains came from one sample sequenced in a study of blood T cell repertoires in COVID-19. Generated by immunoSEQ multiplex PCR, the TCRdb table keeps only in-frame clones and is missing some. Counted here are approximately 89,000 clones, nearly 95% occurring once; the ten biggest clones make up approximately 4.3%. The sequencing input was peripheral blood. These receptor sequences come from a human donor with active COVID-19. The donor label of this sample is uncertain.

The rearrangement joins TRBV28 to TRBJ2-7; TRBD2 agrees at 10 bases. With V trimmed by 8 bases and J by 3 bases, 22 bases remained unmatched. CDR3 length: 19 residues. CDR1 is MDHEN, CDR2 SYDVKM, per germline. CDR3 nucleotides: TGTGCCAGCCCCCCTGCGCAGGGCCCGACTAGCGGGTTGGGCTACGAGCAGTACTTC. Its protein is CASPPAQGPTSGLGYEQYF.

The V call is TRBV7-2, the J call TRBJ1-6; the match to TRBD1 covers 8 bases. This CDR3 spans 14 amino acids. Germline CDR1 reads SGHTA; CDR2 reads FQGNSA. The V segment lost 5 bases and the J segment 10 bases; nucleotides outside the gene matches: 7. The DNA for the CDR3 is TGTGCCAGCAGCCGGGACAGGTCCGGGTCACCCCTCCACTTT. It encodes CASSRDRSGSPLHF.

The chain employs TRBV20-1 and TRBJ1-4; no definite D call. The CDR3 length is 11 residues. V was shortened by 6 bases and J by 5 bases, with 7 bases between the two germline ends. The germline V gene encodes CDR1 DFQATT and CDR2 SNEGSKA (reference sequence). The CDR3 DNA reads TGCAGTGCCCCCTTGAATGAAAAACTGTTTTTT. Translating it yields CSAPLNEKLFF.

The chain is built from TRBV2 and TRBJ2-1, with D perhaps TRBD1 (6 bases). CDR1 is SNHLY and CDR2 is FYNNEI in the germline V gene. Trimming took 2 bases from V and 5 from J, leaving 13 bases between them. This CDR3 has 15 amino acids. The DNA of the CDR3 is TGTGCCAGCAGTGAATCGCAGGGGTGGAACAATGAGCAGTTCTTC. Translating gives CASSESQGWNNEQFF.

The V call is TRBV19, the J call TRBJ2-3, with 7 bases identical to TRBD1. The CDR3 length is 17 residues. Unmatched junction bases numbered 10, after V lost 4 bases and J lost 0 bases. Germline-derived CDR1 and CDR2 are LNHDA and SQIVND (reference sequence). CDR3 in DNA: TGTGCCAGTAGTACACTTTTAGGGGGCACTAGCACAGATACGCAGTATTTT. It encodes CASSTLLGGTSTDTQYF.

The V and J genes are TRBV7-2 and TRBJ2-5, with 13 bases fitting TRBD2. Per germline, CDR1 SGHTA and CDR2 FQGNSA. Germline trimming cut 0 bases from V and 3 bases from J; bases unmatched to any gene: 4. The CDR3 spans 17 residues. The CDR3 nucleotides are TGTGCCAGCAGCTTAGCCCGGGGACTAGCGGGAAAAGAGACCCAGTACTTC. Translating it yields CASSLARGLAGKETQYF.

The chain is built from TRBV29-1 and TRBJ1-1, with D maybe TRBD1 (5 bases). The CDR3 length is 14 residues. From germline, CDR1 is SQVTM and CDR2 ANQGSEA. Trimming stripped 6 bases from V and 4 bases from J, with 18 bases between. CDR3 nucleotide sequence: TGCAGCGTGAGGGGACTCTCTCCGGGCACTGAAGCTTTCTTT. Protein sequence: CSVRGLSPGTEAFF.

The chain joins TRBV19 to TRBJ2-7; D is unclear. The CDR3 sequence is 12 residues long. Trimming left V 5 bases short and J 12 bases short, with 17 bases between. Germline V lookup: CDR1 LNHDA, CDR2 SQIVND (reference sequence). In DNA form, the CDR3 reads TGTGCCAGTAGTCTGACACCTTCTGTTCTGTACTTC. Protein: CASSLTPSVLYF.